This TCR beta chain stems from a study of T cells in Graves' hyperthyroidism and ophthalmopathy (dated by TCRdb to between 2018 and 2021). Background for the entire study: Peripheral blood samples were taken at the time of initial diagnosis, prior to any treatment. In addition, the study compared T-cell repertoires in thyroid tissue and in blood from several Graves' hyperthyroidism patients. The roughly 94 discovery patients were randomly split 7:3 into training and test sets. Prospective prediction of ophthalmopathy was tested in an independent validation cohort of approximately 18 hyperthyroidism patients and 17 patients who later progressed to ophthalmopathy. To identify TCR V-J signatures that set the groups apart, the researchers used a discovery cohort of 90 to 100 patients, made up of 40 to 45 with Graves' ophthalmopathy and 55 to 65 with stable Graves' hyperthyroidism. After blood sampling, hyperthyroidism patients were treated with methimazole at a starting dose of 30 mg daily, and ophthalmopathy patients were treated with high-dose intravenous methylprednisolone. The paper describes TCR Vbeta CDR3 sequencing of 140 or so peripheral blood samples, made up of some 42 ophthalmopathy patients, around 78 hyperthyroidism patients and some 17 progressor patients. Paper-wide results and their limitations: In validation, the model predicted progression to ophthalmopathy with approximately 71% sensitivity and 72% to 85% specificity, a median of approximately 6.7 months before onset. Sample size was not statistically predetermined, and investigators were not blinded to group allocation. In cross-validation, a model built on a 13 V-J signature told ophthalmopathy apart from stable hyperthyroidism with roughly 87% sensitivity and 81% to 82% specificity, and in testing the same model reached 80%/75%. Most expanded thyroid clonotypes (frequency above 0.001) were also detected in blood, a finding suggesting that blood repertoires may reflect thyroid immune responses.

This clonotype was counted many times. Which antigen it targets is not known. Per-nucleotide qualities are absent, and no much larger clonotype sits a single base away. Ophthalmopathy patients had moderately to severely active disease, with a Clinical Activity Score of 3 or more, a NOSPECS grade of 4 or more, and a disease duration of less than 3 months. The study excluded patients with uncontrolled infections, other autoimmune diseases, pregnancy or lactation. Clinical symptoms, serum thyroxine and TRAb, thyroid ultrasound, and orbital computed tomography formed the basis for the diagnoses. PBMCs were isolated from 8 to 10 ml of fresh peripheral blood by Ficoll-Paque density gradient centrifugation. Total RNA was extracted using Trizol reagent, and RNA quality was assessed on an Agilent 2100 Bioanalyzer. Trimming removed 7 bases from V and 8 bases from J; the gene matches leave 9 bases unexplained. According to the germline V gene, CDR1 reads SGHTA and CDR2 reads FQGNSA. Its CDR3 holds 14 amino acids, cysteine through phenylalanine. Only CDR3 DNA is held: 42 bases, read in frame from base 1.

Amplification of TCR beta CDR3 regions was carried out from RNA transcripts. A first-round RT-PCR of the TCR CDR3 used the HTBI primer set with the Qiagen OneStep RT-PCR kit. Libraries were constructed in a second round of multiplex PCR, after which size selection and purification were performed. Sequencing of the libraries was done on an Illumina HiSeq2000 using paired-end 100 bp reads. On the study's bioinformatics: SOAPnuke was used to process the raw data, removing reads that contained adapters or uncalled bases, had a mean Phred below 15, or lacked an exact match to the constant primer or identifier. COPE v1.2.5 was used to merge the high-quality paired reads, and each unique nucleotide sequence was defined as a clonotype. MiTCR v1.1 was used to align the clonotypes against IMGT TRBV, TRBD and TRBJ reference segments. The analysis included only V-J combinations with a frequency above 0.0001, which together covered about 99% of the repertoires. A TCS score was defined as the ratio between F50 (clonal expansion) and ExV (chaos), using BLOSUM62-based TCRdist between CDR3 peptides within each V-J. Welch's t-statistics and random forest reduced around 550 V-J features to about 12, which were used in a naive Bayes classifier (R e1071). TCRdb took the public reads, trimmed them with fastp at Q25, ran MiXCR for clone calling and kept in-frame beta chains. Identical CDR3 protein sequences are pooled into one entry, listed with their most common genes and DNA. The V and J calls here are based on TCRdb, not the publication. Counted in this sample were some 370,000 distinct CDR3 sequences; over 12% of them appeared once. The top ten constitute 25% to 30% of the sample.

The rearranged chain carries TRBV7-2 and TRBJ2-4; 9 junctional bases match TRBD2. The receptor was isolated from a man in his fifties or sixties with Graves' ophthalmopathy. The sample taken for sequencing was blood. The nucleotide sequence is TGTGCCAGCACCCTGCGGGAGGGGCCAGACATTCAGTACTTC. Protein translation: CASTLREGPDIQYF.